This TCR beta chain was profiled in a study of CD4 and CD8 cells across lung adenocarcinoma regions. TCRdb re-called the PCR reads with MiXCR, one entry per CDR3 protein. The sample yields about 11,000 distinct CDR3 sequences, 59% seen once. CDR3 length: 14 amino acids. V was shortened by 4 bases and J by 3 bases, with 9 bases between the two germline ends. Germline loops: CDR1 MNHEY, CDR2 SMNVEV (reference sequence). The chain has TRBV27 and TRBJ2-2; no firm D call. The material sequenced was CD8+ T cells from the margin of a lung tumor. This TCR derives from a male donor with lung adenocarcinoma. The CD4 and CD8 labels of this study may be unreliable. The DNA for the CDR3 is TGTGCCAGCAGTTCATGGCTGCACACCGGGGAGCTGTTTTTT. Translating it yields CASSSWLHTGELFF.